The 25 T cell receptor beta chains below come from one sample, sequenced in a study of lymphopenia after photon versus proton radiotherapy. Generated by immunoSEQ multiplex PCR, the TCRdb table keeps only in-frame clones and is missing some. The sample consists of approximately 91,000 clones, around four fifths of them appearing once. Sequenced material: peripheral blood, taken from a patient treated with proton-based radiotherapy. These TCRs come from a man in his sixties with pancreatic cancer.

This chain links TRBV5-1 with TRBJ2-5; D perhaps matches TRBD1 (6 bases). This CDR3 spans 15 amino acids. Germline CDR1 is SGHRS and CDR2 is YFSETQ. V was pared by 1 base and J by 3 bases, with 13 bases between. CDR3 sequence: CASSLNTGLEETQYF. CDR3 in DNA: TGCGCCAGCAGCTTGAATACAGGGCTAGAAGAGACCCAGTACTTC.

V and J are TRBV2 and TRBJ2-7; 10 nucleotides align to TRBD2. This CDR3 comprises 15 residues. Per the germline V gene, CDR1 is SNHLY and CDR2 is FYNNEI. J lost 0 bases, V lost 5 bases, and 4 bases had no gene match. CDR3 residues: CASSFGTSVSYEQYF. CDR3 nucleotide sequence: TGTGCCAGCAGTTTCGGGACTAGCGTCTCCTACGAGCAGTACTTC.

This clone was counted only a few times. The V and J genes are TRBV7-8 and TRBJ2-1; no clear D gene. CDR3 length: 15 amino acids. Germline V gives CDR1 SGHVS, CDR2 FQNEAQ. Trimming pared 1 base from V and 3 bases from J, leaving 10 bases between. CDR3 DNA sequence: TGTGCCAGCAGCTTAGTCCCAGGTCGCTACAATGAGCAGTTCTTC. Encoded protein: CASSLVPGRYNEQFF.

The chain employs TRBV4-1 and TRBJ2-6; D unclear. This CDR3 has 16 residues. The ends were cut back, 2 bases at V and 0 bases at J, with 8 bases in the middle. Germline CDR1 is MGHRA and CDR2 is YSYEKL. The CDR3 spells CASSQPFFSGANVLTF. CDR3 nucleotide sequence: TGCGCCAGCAGCCAACCCTTTTTCTCTGGGGCCAACGTCCTGACTTTC.

The gene calls are TRBV4-1 and TRBJ2-7, with 13 bases aligning to TRBD2. Germline V gene sequence: CDR1 MGHRA, CDR2 YSYEKL. This CDR3 contains 17 residues. The V gene end was trimmed by 2 bases and the J gene end by 2 bases; junction bases not matched to a gene: 6. Here the CDR3 DNA reads TGCGCCAGCAGCCAATGGGGACTAGCGGGAAGACCCTACGAGCAGTACTTC. Its protein product is CASSQWGLAGRPYEQYF.

This clone was seen a handful of times. DNA of the CDR3: TGTGCCAGCAGCCAGGGACTGGACTACAATGAGCAGTTCTTC. Its protein is CASSQGLDYNEQFF. The chain couples TRBV5-4 to TRBJ2-1; possible D gene TRBD2, 6 bases. In germline, CDR1 is SGHNT, CDR2 YYREEE (reference sequence). V was clipped by 4 bases and J by 3 bases, with 11 bases between them. There are 14 residues in the CDR3.

In nucleotides, the CDR3 is TGTGCCAGTAGTATAGTCCCCAGCGGACTCGGAAACACCATATATTTT. It yields the protein CASSIVPSGLGNTIYF. This chain uses TRBV19 with TRBJ1-3; D gene unclear. The CDR3 is 16 residues long. Germline V gives CDR1 LNHDA, CDR2 SQIVND (reference sequence). Trimming took 1 base from V and 4 from J, leaving 14 bases between them.

This clone appeared a single time. The chain has TRBV19 and TRBJ2-3; D unresolved. Trimming took 6 bases from V and 1 from J, leaving 5 bases between them. The germline V gene encodes CDR1 LNHDA and CDR2 SQIVND (reference sequence). This CDR3 is built from 12 residues. CDR3 region: CASRLGTDTQYF. CDR3 nucleotides: TGTGCCAGTAGGTTAGGCACAGATACGCAGTATTTT. Full variable domain (rest looked up from reference TRBV19 and TRBJ2-3): DGGITQSPKYLFRKEGQNVTLSCEQNLNHDAMYWYRQDPGQGLRLIYYSQIVNDFQKGDIAEGYSVSREKKESFPLTVTSAQKNPTAFYLCASRLGTDTQYFGPGTRLTVL.

The chain employs TRBV28 and TRBJ1-2, with 7 bases fitting TRBD1. Per the germline V gene, CDR1 is MDHEN and CDR2 is SYDVKM. V dropped 5 bases and J dropped 0; count of bases not matched to a gene: 6. The CDR3 consists of 15 residues. In DNA form, the CDR3 reads TGTGCCAGCAGTGCCACAGGGGACCCTAACTATGGCTACACCTTC. This translates into CASSATGDPNYGYTF.

This sequence joins TRBV7-2 and TRBJ2-7, with 9 nucleotides matching TRBD1. Germline CDR1 and CDR2: SGHTA and FQGNSA. The CDR3 consists of 15 residues. V trimming: 5 bases; J trimming: 4 bases; junction bases outside the gene matches: 9. CDR3 in DNA: TGTGCCAGCAGCCGGGGACAGGGTCCCAGATACGAGCAGTACTTC. Amino acid sequence: CASSRGQGPRYEQYF.

The rearrangement uses TRBV9 and TRBJ1-5; D gene uncertain. The CDR3 has 14 residues. Germline values: CDR1 SGDLS, CDR2 YYNGEE. Between the trimmed V and J ends, which lost 0 bases and 1 base, there was a span of 5 bases. CDR3: CASSVGGSNQPQHF. CDR3 sequence (DNA): TGTGCCAGCAGCGTAGGTGGGAGCAATCAGCCCCAGCATTTT.

The V call is TRBV7-2, the J call TRBJ2-7; 9 positions match TRBD2. Looked up from germline, CDR1 is SGHTA and CDR2 is FQGNSA. J was trimmed by 2 bases and V by 4 bases; bases with no gene match: 12. This CDR3 region has 17 residues. CDR3 sequence reads: CASSSDLSAGGPYEQYF. The CDR3 DNA is TGTGCCAGCAGCTCAGACTTGTCTGCGGGAGGGCCCTACGAGCAGTACTTC. Looking up the rest from reference TRBV7-2 and TRBJ2-7 gives the full variable domain: GAGVSQSPSNKVTEKGKDVELRCDPISGHTALYWYRQSLGQGLEFLIYFQGNSAPDKSGLPSDRFSAERTGGSVSTLTIQRTQQEDSAVYLCASSSDLSAGGPYEQYFGPGTRLTVT.

This chain connects TRBV9 to TRBJ2-7; possibly TRBD2 for D (5 bases). The CDR3 is made up of 15 amino acids. V shed 2 bases and J shed 2 bases, with 14 bases lying between them. From germline, CDR1 is SGDLS and CDR2 YYNGEE. The CDR3 sequence is CASSVSEGSTYEQYF. The CDR3, as DNA: TGTGCCAGCAGCGTCTCTGAGGGCAGCACCTACGAGCAGTACTTC. Filled out from reference TRBV9 and TRBJ2-7, the complete variable domain reads DSGVTQTPKHLITATGQRVTLRCSPRSGDLSVYWYQQSLDQGLQFLIQYYNGEERAKGNILERFSAQQFPDLHSELNLSSLELGDSALYFCASSVSEGSTYEQYFGPGTRLTVT.

The chain is built from TRBV11-2 and TRBJ2-7; possibly TRBD1 for D (5 bases). With 5 bases removed from V and 1 base from J, the gap between germline ends came to 15 bases. Germline V gene sequence: CDR1 SGHAT, CDR2 FQNNGV. This CDR3 contains 15 residues. DNA for the CDR3: TGTGCCAGCAGCCCCGACTCCAGGGAATCCTACGAGCAGTACTTC. It is translated as CASSPDSRESYEQYF.

The genes are TRBV5-1 and TRBJ2-5; 9 nucleotides align to TRBD1. Germline CDR1 is SGHRS and CDR2 is YFSETQ. The V segment lost 0 bases and the J segment 4 bases; nucleotides outside the gene matches: 1. The CDR3 runs 14 residues. The DNA for the CDR3 is TGCGCCAGCAGCTTGGGGGGACAGGGAGAGACCCAGTACTTC. Its translation is CASSLGGQGETQYF.

The J gene is TRBJ2-1, the V gene TRBV9; 8 positions agree with TRBD1. The CDR3 runs to 15 residues. V shed 3 bases and J 5 bases; nucleotides not matched to a gene: 7. In germline, CDR1 is SGDLS, CDR2 YYNGEE. The DNA of the CDR3 is TGTGCCAGCAGCGATCAGGACAGGGCCCACAATGAGCAGTTCTTC. As protein: CASSDQDRAHNEQFF.

The CDR3 DNA is TGCGCCACCGCAAACAGGGAGGGCACTGAAGCTTTCTTT. Translation: CATANREGTEAFF. The V gene is TRBV5-1, the J gene TRBJ1-1; D is perhaps TRBD1 (6 bases). The CDR3 consists of 13 residues. Germline-derived CDR1 and CDR2 are SGHRS and YFSETQ. The V and J ends lost 9 bases and 4 bases respectively, with 16 bases between them.

The CDR3 is CASSLAFSPPQPQHF. The CDR3 DNA is TGTGCCAGCAGCTTGGCCTTCAGCCCGCCCCAGCCCCAGCATTTT. This chain uses TRBV5-5 with TRBJ1-5; D remains unclear. The V end was cut by 0 bases, the J end by 7 bases, with 14 bases between. This CDR3 contains 15 residues. The germline gives CDR1 SGHKS, CDR2 YYEKEE (reference sequence).

The V gene is TRBV28, the J gene TRBJ2-1; 10 nucleotides match TRBD2. V shed 5 bases and J 4 bases; nucleotides not matched to a gene: 14. The CDR3 length is 18 residues. The germline gives CDR1 MDHEN, CDR2 SYDVKM. CDR3: CASSPVLAGVNRYNEQFF. DNA for the CDR3: TGTGCCAGCAGTCCCGTGCTAGCGGGAGTAAATCGGTACAATGAGCAGTTCTTC.

The chain has TRBV18 and TRBJ2-7, with D possibly being TRBD1 (7 bases). CDR1 and CDR2 (germline): KGHSH, LQKENI. The CDR3 is 14 residues long. Trimming took off 5 bases at V and 6 bases at J, with 17 bases between the two ends. The chain's CDR3 is CASSTQGGSIEQYF. In DNA form, the CDR3 reads TGTGCCAGCTCAACGCAGGGGGGATCCATCGAGCAGTACTTC. Combining the CDR3 with reference TRBV18 and TRBJ2-7 gives the whole variable domain NAGVMQNPRHLVRRRGQEARLRCSPMKGHSHVYWYRQLPEEGLKFMVYLQKENIIDESGMPKERFSAEFPKEGPSILRIQQVVRGDSAAYFCASSTQGGSIEQYFGPGTRLTVT.

V and J are TRBV27 and TRBJ2-7, with TRBD2 identical over 9 bases. The J call could be wrong; TRBJ2-1 is a better fit for the DNA end. CDR3 length equals 14 residues. The V gene's germline CDR1 is MNHEY and CDR2 SMNVEV (reference sequence). CDR3 in amino acids: CASSWTSAYNEQFF. The CDR3 DNA follows: TGTGCCAGCAGTTGGACTAGCGCCTACAATGAGCAGTTCTTC.

J is TRBJ2-7 and V is TRBV28; 13 nucleotides line up with TRBD2. The CDR3 is made up of 17 amino acids. V shed 1 base, J shed 1 base, and the junction held 4 bases outside the gene matches. Germline CDR1 is MDHEN and CDR2 is SYDVKM. CDR3 in DNA: TGTGCCAGCAGTTTATTCCCGGGACTAGCGGGATCCTACGAGCAGTACTTC. Protein: CASSLFPGLAGSYEQYF.

This clone was seen more than once but under ten times. The rearrangement uses TRBV6-5 and TRBJ1-2, with D uncertain. The CDR3 runs to 13 residues. The germline CDR1 and CDR2 sequences are MNHEY and SVGAGI. Trimming took off 6 bases at V and 4 bases at J, with 12 bases between the two ends. This chain's CDR3 is CASRDVGIYGYTF. CDR3 sequence (DNA): TGTGCCAGCAGAGATGTTGGGATCTATGGCTACACCTTC.

J is TRBJ2-7 and V is TRBV6-1; possibly TRBD1 or TRBD2 for D (5 bases each). The CDR3 runs 12 residues. Germline V gene data show CDR1 as MNHNS and CDR2 as SASEGT. V was trimmed by 4 bases and J by 6 bases, leaving 10 bases between them. The CDR3 loop reads CASSALRGEQYF. The CDR3 region has the DNA TGTGCCAGCAGTGCCCTGAGGGGCGAGCAGTACTTC.

This chain uses TRBV28 with TRBJ1-1; D is perhaps TRBD1 (5 bases). The CDR3 has 14 amino acids. V gave up 6 bases and J gave up 5 bases, with 16 bases separating them. Looked up from germline, CDR1 is MDHEN and CDR2 is SYDVKM. The CDR3 DNA reads as TGTGCCAGCAGGAGAGTCGGGGGATGGACTGAAGCTTTCTTT. Protein: CASRRVGGWTEAFF.